Listed below are T cell receptor beta chains from one sample, sequenced in a study of shared clonotypes between healthy human individuals. Profiled with immunoSEQ multiplex PCR; TCRdb holds only in-frame clones, not every one. The sample has roughly 590,000 clones; just under 97% are singletons. Source material: naive CD8+ T cells sorted from blood. These receptors were obtained from a young woman in good health. The CDR3 runs from the conserved cysteine through the conserved F or W. Each record gives: J gene, clone size, V gene, CDR3 protein. Some rows have no size entry. The others give once, few or many, or a class for an expanded clone.

j_call: TRBJ2-1
clone_size: NA
v_call: TRBV5-4
cdr3_aa: CASSLDTYSEQFF

j_call: TRBJ1-4
clone_size: NA
v_call: TRBV11-2
cdr3_aa: CASSHWGGDVNEKLFF

j_call: TRBJ1-1
clone_size: NA
v_call: TRBV28
cdr3_aa: CASSFKPGGGNTEAFF

j_call: TRBJ2-5
clone_size: NA
v_call: TRBV7-9
cdr3_aa: CASSSGLLVETQYF

j_call: TRBJ1-2
clone_size: NA
v_call: TRBV5-6
cdr3_aa: CASSLPGLNYGYTF

j_call: TRBJ2-1
clone_size: NA
v_call: TRBV9
cdr3_aa: CASSATADEQFF

j_call: NA
clone_size: NA
v_call: TRBV7-7
cdr3_aa: CASSPGQTYEQYF

j_call: TRBJ1-4
clone_size: NA
v_call: TRBV28
cdr3_aa: CASSLSSTVFEKLFF

j_call: TRBJ2-2
clone_size: NA
v_call: TRBV7-2
cdr3_aa: CASIAAGQGVDGELFF

j_call: TRBJ2-7
clone_size: NA
v_call: TRBV6-5
cdr3_aa: CASSRDLSSYEQYF

j_call: TRBJ2-6
clone_size: NA
v_call: TRBV27
cdr3_aa: CASKYAGANVLTF

j_call: TRBJ2-2
clone_size: NA
v_call: TRBV9
cdr3_aa: CASGIGTDANTGELFF

j_call: TRBJ2-7
clone_size: NA
v_call: TRBV28
cdr3_aa: CASSLLARIYEQYF

j_call: TRBJ1-1
clone_size: NA
v_call: TRBV7-6
cdr3_aa: CASSSLLNTEAFF

j_call: TRBJ2-5
clone_size: NA
v_call: TRBV7-9
cdr3_aa: CASSLAQGVQETQYF

j_call: TRBJ1-2
clone_size: NA
v_call: TRBV14
cdr3_aa: CASSRRQGDYGYTF

j_call: TRBJ2-7
clone_size: NA
v_call: TRBV7-2
cdr3_aa: CASSLGWVEGAYEQYF

j_call: TRBJ2-1
clone_size: NA
v_call: TRBV7-9
cdr3_aa: CASSPDYNEQFF

j_call: TRBJ1-1
clone_size: NA
v_call: TRBV11-2
cdr3_aa: CASSLEYGTEAFF

j_call: TRBJ2-4
clone_size: few
v_call: TRBV27
cdr3_aa: CASAWSGKGNIQYF

j_call: TRBJ2-1
clone_size: once
v_call: TRBV19
cdr3_aa: CASSIVGLAGEQFF

j_call: TRBJ2-7
clone_size: NA
v_call: TRBV10-2
cdr3_aa: CASSQGAEQYF

j_call: TRBJ2-3
clone_size: NA
v_call: TRBV7-9
cdr3_aa: CASSFDRVTDTQYF

j_call: TRBJ2-5
clone_size: NA
v_call: TRBV10-3
cdr3_aa: CAISEPAFSYQETQYF

j_call: TRBJ2-7
clone_size: NA
v_call: TRBV7-9
cdr3_aa: CASSPPLAAYEQYF

j_call: TRBJ2-1
clone_size: NA
v_call: TRBV4-1
cdr3_aa: CASSQGLENNEQFF

j_call: TRBJ2-6
clone_size: NA
v_call: TRBV28
cdr3_aa: CASSLGHSGANVLTF

j_call: TRBJ2-2
clone_size: NA
v_call: TRBV7-6
cdr3_aa: CASSLASANTGELFF

j_call: TRBJ2-7
clone_size: NA
v_call: TRBV28
cdr3_aa: CASSLSSYEQYF

j_call: TRBJ2-2
clone_size: NA
v_call: TRBV28
cdr3_aa: CASSLRQGGYTGELFF

j_call: TRBJ2-3
clone_size: NA
v_call: TRBV7-3
cdr3_aa: CASSLSGAGAPPDTQYF

j_call: TRBJ2-3
clone_size: NA
v_call: TRBV7-8
cdr3_aa: CASSKTSGREGDTQYF

j_call: TRBJ2-1
clone_size: NA
v_call: TRBV4-1
cdr3_aa: CASSHLGGGEQFF

j_call: TRBJ1-5
clone_size: NA
v_call: TRBV7-2
cdr3_aa: CASSPVGVGNQPQHF

j_call: TRBJ2-2
clone_size: NA
v_call: TRBV9
cdr3_aa: CASSVGGELFF

j_call: TRBJ1-2
clone_size: NA
v_call: TRBV20-1
cdr3_aa: CSADGGYTF

j_call: TRBJ1-1
clone_size: once
v_call: TRBV6-5
cdr3_aa: CASSPETGGGTEAFF

j_call: TRBJ2-7
clone_size: once
v_call: TRBV10-2
cdr3_aa: CATGTGGYEQYF

j_call: TRBJ1-5
clone_size: NA
v_call: TRBV5-4
cdr3_aa: CASSLGGSNQPQHF

j_call: TRBJ2-3
clone_size: NA
v_call: TRBV30
cdr3_aa: CAWSVDDTDTQYF

j_call: TRBJ1-2
clone_size: NA
v_call: TRBV5-8
cdr3_aa: CASSPAATLWNYGYTF

j_call: TRBJ2-7
clone_size: once
v_call: TRBV2
cdr3_aa: CASSDWTSGRIYEQYF

j_call: TRBJ1-1
clone_size: NA
v_call: TRBV28
cdr3_aa: CASSFRAGGTEAFF

j_call: TRBJ2-7
clone_size: NA
v_call: TRBV27
cdr3_aa: CASSRTGGRYEQYF

j_call: TRBJ1-1
clone_size: NA
v_call: TRBV4-1
cdr3_aa: CASSQGRPNTEAFF

j_call: TRBJ2-5
clone_size: NA
v_call: TRBV7-8
cdr3_aa: CASSSSGTETQYF

j_call: TRBJ1-1
clone_size: NA
v_call: TRBV29-1
cdr3_aa: CSVVPTGTRNTEAFF

j_call: TRBJ2-1
clone_size: NA
v_call: TRBV4-1
cdr3_aa: CASSHSTSGSSGEQFF

j_call: TRBJ2-7
clone_size: NA
v_call: TRBV4-2
cdr3_aa: CASSQEIAGWTNYEQYF

j_call: TRBJ1-5
clone_size: NA
v_call: TRBV2
cdr3_aa: CASSWDRGRVEPQHF

j_call: TRBJ2-3
clone_size: NA
v_call: TRBV9
cdr3_aa: CASSVGSYFKDTQYF

j_call: TRBJ1-3
clone_size: NA
v_call: TRBV7-3
cdr3_aa: CASSLNAGNTIYF

j_call: TRBJ1-5
clone_size: NA
v_call: TRBV19
cdr3_aa: CASRGTDNQPQHF

j_call: TRBJ2-3
clone_size: NA
v_call: TRBV9
cdr3_aa: CASSVTGTDTQYF

j_call: TRBJ2-5
clone_size: NA
v_call: TRBV2
cdr3_aa: CASSLEEGLIQETQYF